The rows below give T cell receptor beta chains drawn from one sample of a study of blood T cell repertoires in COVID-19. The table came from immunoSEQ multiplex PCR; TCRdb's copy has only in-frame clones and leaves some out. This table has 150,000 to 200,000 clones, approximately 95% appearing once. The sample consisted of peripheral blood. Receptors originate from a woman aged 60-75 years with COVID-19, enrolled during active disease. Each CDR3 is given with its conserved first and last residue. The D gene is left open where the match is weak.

CDR3: CASSYSGSSYGYTF; D: .; V: TRBV6-5
CDR3: CASSQGLISGNTIYF; D: .; V: TRBV4-1
CDR3: CASSFAPATFNEQFF; D: .; V: TRBV7-2
CDR3: CASSDQTSYNEQFF; D: .; V: TRBV9
CDR3: CASSMLRVEANEQFF; D: .; V: TRBV6-5
CDR3: CASSGGEEAFF; D: .; V: TRBV6-5
CDR3: CASSDGTGGLGTEAFF; D: TRBD1; V: TRBV5-4
CDR3: CASSPSWGGANYGYTF; D: .; V: TRBV7-9
CDR3: CASRRGGSEGNQPQHF; D: .; V: TRBV19
CDR3: CASSLLTGFEQFF; D: .; V: TRBV12-3/TRBV12-4
CDR3: CASSQGSPITF; D: .; V: TRBV14
CDR3: CASRSDRDVNEKLFF; D: TRBD1; V: TRBV7-9
CDR3: CASSDISGARDEQFF; D: TRBD2; V: TRBV6-1
CDR3: CASRGGGGNEQFF; D: .; V: TRBV6-5
CDR3: CASSPELTLSFPSYGYTF; D: .; V: TRBV3-1/TRBV3-2
CDR3: CASSLREVNEKLFF; D: .; V: TRBV7-3
CDR3: CASSQERAGGYTF; D: .; V: TRBV4-3
CDR3: CASSPGQGLGSPLHF; D: .; V: TRBV18
CDR3: CASSSRHNEQFF; D: .; V: TRBV19
CDR3: CASSLVTGGPTDTQYF; D: TRBD1; V: TRBV7-8